Included here is one TCR beta chain sequence, with context. Antigen: not known. Criteria for exclusion of patients were uncontrolled infection, other autoimmune disease, pregnancy or lactation. In making diagnoses, clinical symptoms, serum thyroxine and TRAb, thyroid ultrasound and orbital computed tomography were all used. Researchers took RNA transcripts and amplified the TCR beta CDR3 regions from them. Primed by the HTBI set, a first-round RT-PCR was run on the TCR CDR3. Using its own MiXCR run on the multiplex PCR reads, TCRdb lists one record per CDR3 protein. The table has around 600,000 distinct CDR3 sequences, approximately 42% seen once. V dropped 5 bases and J dropped 8 bases, with 15 bases sitting between them. CDR1 is SGHAT, CDR2 FQNNGV, per germline. This CDR3 spans 13 amino acids. This specimen belongs to a study of T cells in Graves' hyperthyroidism and ophthalmopathy. Overall study findings and caveats: In blood, most of the thyroid clonotypes expanded above 0.001 were also present. The model anticipated ophthalmopathy a median approximately 6.6 months pre-onset.

Sequenced input: peripheral blood or thyroid tissue (not recorded which). The genes are TRBV11-2 and TRBJ1-1; perhaps TRBD1 as D (5 bases). The clonotype originates from an adult man with Graves' disease, either hyperthyroidism or ophthalmopathy (not recorded which). The CDR3 spells CASSPLGQPEAFF. CDR3 DNA: TGTGCCAGCAGCCCCCTGGGGCAGCCGGAAGCTTTCTTT. Variable domain in full (rest from reference TRBV11-2 and TRBJ1-1): EAGVAQSPRYKIIEKRQSVAFWCNPISGHATLYWYQQILGQGPKLLIQFQNNGVVDDSQLPKDRFSAERLKGVDSTLKIQPAKLEDSAVYLCASSPLGQPEAFFGQGTRLTVV.